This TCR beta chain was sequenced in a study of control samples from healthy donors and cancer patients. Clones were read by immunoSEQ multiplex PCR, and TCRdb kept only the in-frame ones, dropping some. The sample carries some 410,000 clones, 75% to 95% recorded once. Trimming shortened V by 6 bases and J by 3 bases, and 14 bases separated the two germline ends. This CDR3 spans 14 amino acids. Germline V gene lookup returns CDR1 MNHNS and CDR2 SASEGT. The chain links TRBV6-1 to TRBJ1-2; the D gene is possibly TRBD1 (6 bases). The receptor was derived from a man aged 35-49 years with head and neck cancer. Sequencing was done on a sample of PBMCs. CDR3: CASSHSGAYYGYTF. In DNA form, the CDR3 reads TGTGCCAGCAGCCACTCGGGGGCGTACTATGGCTACACCTTC.